What follows is one TCR beta chain and its context. The entry originates in a study of blood T cell repertoires in COVID-19. As for the study in general: Donors in the United States, Italy and Spain gave samples during acute or convalescent COVID-19. Sample material is recorded as cDNA or gDNA derived from T cells, B-cell-depleted T cells, or PBMCs.

Germline-derived CDR1 and CDR2 are MNHEY and SVGAGI. This CDR3 region has 14 residues. V was clipped by 3 bases and J by 8 bases; unmatched bases: 6. Per the original data handling: Scientists estimated how many nucleated cells there were by amplifying reference gene primers. Libraries were prepared by immunoSEQ multiplex PCR; TCRdb keeps only in-frame clonotypes and omits some of them. That table is the source of V, J and clone size, and D and trimming were worked out from the DNA. The sample lists 150,000 to 200,000 clones; 89% were seen once. Sequencing used peripheral blood. The TCR comes from a man aged 55 to 70 with acute or convalescent COVID-19. The chain recombines TRBV6-5 with TRBJ1-2, with 10 bases fitting TRBD1. CDR3: CASSYSGTGAGYTF. The CDR3 nucleotides read TGTGCCAGCAGTTATAGTGGGACAGGGGCCGGCTACACCTTC.